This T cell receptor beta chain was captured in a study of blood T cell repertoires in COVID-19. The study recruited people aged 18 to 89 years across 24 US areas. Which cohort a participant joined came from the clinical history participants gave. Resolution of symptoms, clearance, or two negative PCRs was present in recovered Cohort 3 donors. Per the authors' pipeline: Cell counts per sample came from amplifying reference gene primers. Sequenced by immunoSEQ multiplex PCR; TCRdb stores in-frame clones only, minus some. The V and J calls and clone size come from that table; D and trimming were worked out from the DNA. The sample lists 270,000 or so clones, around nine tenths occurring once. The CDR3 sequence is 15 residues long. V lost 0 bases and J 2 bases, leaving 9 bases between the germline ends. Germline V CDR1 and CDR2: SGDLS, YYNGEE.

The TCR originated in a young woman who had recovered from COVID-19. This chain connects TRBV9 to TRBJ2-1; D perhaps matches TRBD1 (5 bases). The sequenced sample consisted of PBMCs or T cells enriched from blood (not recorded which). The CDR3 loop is CASSVGVGAYNEQFF. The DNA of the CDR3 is TGTGCCAGCAGCGTAGGAGTAGGGGCCTACAATGAGCAGTTCTTC.